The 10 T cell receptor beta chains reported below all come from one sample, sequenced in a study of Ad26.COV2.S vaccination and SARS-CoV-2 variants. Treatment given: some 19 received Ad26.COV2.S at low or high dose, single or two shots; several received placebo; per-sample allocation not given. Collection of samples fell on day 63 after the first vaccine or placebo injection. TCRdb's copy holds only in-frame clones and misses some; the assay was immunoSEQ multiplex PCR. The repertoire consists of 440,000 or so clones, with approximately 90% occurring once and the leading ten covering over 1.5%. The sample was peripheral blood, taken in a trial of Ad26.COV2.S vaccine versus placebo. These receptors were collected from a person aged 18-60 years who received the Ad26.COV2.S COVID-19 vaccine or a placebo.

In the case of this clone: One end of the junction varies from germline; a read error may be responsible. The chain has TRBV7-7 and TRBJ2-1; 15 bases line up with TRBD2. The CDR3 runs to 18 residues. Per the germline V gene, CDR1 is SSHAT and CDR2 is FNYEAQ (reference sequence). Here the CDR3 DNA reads TGTGCTAGCAGCCAAGGGACTAGCGGGAGGTGGAATTACAATGAGCAGTTCTTC. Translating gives CASSQGTSGRWNYNEQFF.

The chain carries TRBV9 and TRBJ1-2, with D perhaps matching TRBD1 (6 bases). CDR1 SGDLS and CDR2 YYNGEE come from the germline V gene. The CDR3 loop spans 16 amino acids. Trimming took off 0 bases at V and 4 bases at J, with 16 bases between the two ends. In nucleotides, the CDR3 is TGTGCCAGCAGCGTAGAGGAGAGGGGGGGAGTCTATGGCTACACCTTC. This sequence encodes CASSVEERGGVYGYTF. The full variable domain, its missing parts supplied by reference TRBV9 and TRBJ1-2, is DSGVTQTPKHLITATGQRVTLRCSPRSGDLSVYWYQQSLDQGLQFLIQYYNGEERAKGNILERFSAQQFPDLHSELNLSSLELGDSALYFCASSVEERGGVYGYTFGSGTRLTVV.

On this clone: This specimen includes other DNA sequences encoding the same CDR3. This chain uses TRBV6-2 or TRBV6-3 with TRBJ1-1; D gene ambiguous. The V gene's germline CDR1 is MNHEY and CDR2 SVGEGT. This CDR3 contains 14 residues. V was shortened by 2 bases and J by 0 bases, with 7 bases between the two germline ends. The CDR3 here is CASSYGPLNTEAFF. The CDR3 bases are TGTGCCAGCAGTTACGGTCCATTGAACACTGAAGCTTTCTTT.

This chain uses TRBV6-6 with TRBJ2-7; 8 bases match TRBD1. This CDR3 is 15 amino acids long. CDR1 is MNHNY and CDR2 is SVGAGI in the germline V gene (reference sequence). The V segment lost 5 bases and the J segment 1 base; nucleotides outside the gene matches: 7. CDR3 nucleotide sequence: TGTGCCAGCAGTAATCCGGGACAGGCGTCCTACGAGCAGTACTTC. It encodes CASSNPGQASYEQYF.

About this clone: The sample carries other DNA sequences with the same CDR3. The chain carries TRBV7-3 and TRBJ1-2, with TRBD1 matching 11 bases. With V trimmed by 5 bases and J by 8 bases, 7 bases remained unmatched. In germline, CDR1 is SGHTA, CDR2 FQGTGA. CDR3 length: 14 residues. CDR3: CASSQSGQGDGYTF. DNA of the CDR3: TGTGCCAGCAGCCAATCGGGACAGGGGGACGGCTACACCTTC.

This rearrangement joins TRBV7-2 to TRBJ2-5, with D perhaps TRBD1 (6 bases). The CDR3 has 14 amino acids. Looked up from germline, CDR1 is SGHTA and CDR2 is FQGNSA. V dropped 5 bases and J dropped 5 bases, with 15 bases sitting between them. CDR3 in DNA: TGTGCCAGCAGCACATCTACTAGGGGGGAGACCCAGTACTTC. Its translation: CASSTSTRGETQYF.

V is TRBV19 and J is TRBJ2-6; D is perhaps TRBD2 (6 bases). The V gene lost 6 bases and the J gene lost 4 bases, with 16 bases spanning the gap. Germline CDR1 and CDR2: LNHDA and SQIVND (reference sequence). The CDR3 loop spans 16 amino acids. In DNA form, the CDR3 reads TGTGCCAGTAGCATGACGGGAGTACCGGGGGCCAACGTCCTGACTTTC. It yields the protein CASSMTGVPGANVLTF.

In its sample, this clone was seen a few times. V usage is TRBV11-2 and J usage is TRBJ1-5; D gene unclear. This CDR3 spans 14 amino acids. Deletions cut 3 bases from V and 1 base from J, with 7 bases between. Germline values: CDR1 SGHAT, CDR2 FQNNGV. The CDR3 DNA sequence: TGTGCCAGCAGCTTGGGCCGGAGCAATCAGCCCCAGCATTTT. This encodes CASSLGRSNQPQHF. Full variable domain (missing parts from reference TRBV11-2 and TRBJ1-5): EAGVAQSPRYKIIEKRQSVAFWCNPISGHATLYWYQQILGQGPKLLIQFQNNGVVDDSQLPKDRFSAERLKGVDSTLKIQPAKLEDSAVYLCASSLGRSNQPQHFGDGTRLSIL.

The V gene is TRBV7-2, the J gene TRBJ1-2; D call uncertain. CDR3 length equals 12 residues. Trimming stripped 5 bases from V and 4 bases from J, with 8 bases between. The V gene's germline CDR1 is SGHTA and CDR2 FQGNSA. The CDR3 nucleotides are TGTGCCAGCAGCCGCGACGGCTATGGCTACACCTTC. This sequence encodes CASSRDGYGYTF.

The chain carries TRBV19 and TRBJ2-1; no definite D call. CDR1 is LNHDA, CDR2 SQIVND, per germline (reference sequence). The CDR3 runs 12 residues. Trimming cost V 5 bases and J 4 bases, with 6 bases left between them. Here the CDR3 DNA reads TGTGCCAGTAGTTACCAGTACAATGAGCAGTTCTTC. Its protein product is CASSYQYNEQFF.